These T cell receptor beta chains were read from a single sample in a study of T cell responses to AZD1222 COVID-19 vaccine. The assay was immunoSEQ multiplex PCR, and TCRdb's table has in-frame clones only and misses some. The top ten clones hold roughly 0.99% of a sample with 200,000 or so clones, over 85% of them seen once. The sequences come from peripheral blood, collected 28 days after the second AZD1222 dose. Receptors were obtained from an adult who received the AZD1222 COVID-19 vaccine. Both conserved end residues are trimmed from each CDR3. The D gene is left open where the match is weak. Some rows mark clone size as missing; the rest say once, few, many or name a class of expanded clone.

ASSLGQMNTEAF | TRBJ1-1 | TRBV7-2 | NA | NA
ASSWAEGAGYGYT | TRBJ1-2 | TRBV7-9 | once | TRBD1
ASSLGGGGTRNEQF | TRBJ2-1 | TRBV7-2 | NA | NA
ASSGNRGQGNSNQPQH | TRBJ1-5 | TRBV6-1 | NA | TRBD1
ASSQVFRPDSYEQY | TRBJ2-7 | TRBV3-1/TRBV3-2 | few | NA
ASRVGAEAF | TRBJ1-1 | TRBV12-3/TRBV12-4 | NA | NA
ASSYNGQGILDTIY | TRBJ1-3 | TRBV6-5 | NA | TRBD1
ASSLMNEQY | TRBJ2-7 | TRBV12-3/TRBV12-4 | NA | NA
ASSQDGGGSYNEQF | TRBJ2-1 | TRBV4-2 | NA | TRBD2
ASNYPGRDQPQH | TRBJ1-5 | TRBV6-6 | NA | NA
ASSPGQGPYEQY | TRBJ2-7 | TRBV27 | few | TRBD1
ASSRGDTNEKLF | TRBJ1-4 | TRBV27 | NA | NA
ASSEVSSYNSPLH | TRBJ1-6 | TRBV25-1 | NA | NA
ATSTPGVSSGNTIY | TRBJ1-3 | TRBV15 | NA | NA
ASSPWDRDTEAF | TRBJ1-1 | TRBV18 | NA | TRBD1
ASSIQGNTEAF | TRBJ1-1 | TRBV19 | once | NA
ASSSGTGRAVQY | TRBJ2-7 | TRBV5-1 | NA | TRBD1
ASSLGTGEKSIY | TRBJ1-3 | TRBV5-1 | once | TRBD1
ASSVGQGSTEAF | TRBJ1-1 | TRBV5-4 | NA | TRBD1
ASSQPPRTVETQY | TRBJ2-5 | TRBV3-1/TRBV3-2 | few | NA
ASSLRQGYGYT | TRBJ1-2 | TRBV11-1 | NA | TRBD1
ASTTAYSNQPQH | TRBJ1-5 | TRBV6-5 | NA | NA
ASSQSGFTEAF | TRBJ1-1 | TRBV5-6 | NA | NA
AIARSGTEAF | TRBJ1-1 | TRBV10-3 | NA | NA
ASNPGTLRRGYT | TRBJ1-2 | TRBV19 | NA | NA